This T cell receptor beta chain was identified during a study of blood T cell repertoires in COVID-19. As for the study in general: Both acute and convalescent COVID-19 samples were obtained from the United States, Italy and Spain. T cells, B-cell-depleted T cells, or PBMCs supplied cDNA or gDNA.

Methods used by the authors: Researchers report that nucleated cell counts were estimated from reference gene primer amplification. This table comes from immunoSEQ multiplex PCR, and its TCRdb copy is limited to in-frame clones, with some not included. V and J calls and clone size are those listed in that table; D and trimming were worked out from the DNA. The sample carries about 250,000 clones, nearly 90% recorded once. The V and J ends lost 0 bases and 4 bases respectively, with 20 bases between them. The CDR3 length is 18 residues. Germline lookup yields CDR1 SGHRS and CDR2 YFSETQ. The chain has TRBV5-1 and TRBJ1-3; a possible D gene is TRBD1 (6 bases). The sample taken for sequencing was peripheral blood. The TCR originated in a man between 18 and 29 years old with active or convalescent COVID-19. In nucleotides, the CDR3 is TGCGCCAGCAGCTTGGTGACATTACCCGGGACACCAGGAAACACCATATATTTT. As protein: CASSLVTLPGTPGNTIYF.